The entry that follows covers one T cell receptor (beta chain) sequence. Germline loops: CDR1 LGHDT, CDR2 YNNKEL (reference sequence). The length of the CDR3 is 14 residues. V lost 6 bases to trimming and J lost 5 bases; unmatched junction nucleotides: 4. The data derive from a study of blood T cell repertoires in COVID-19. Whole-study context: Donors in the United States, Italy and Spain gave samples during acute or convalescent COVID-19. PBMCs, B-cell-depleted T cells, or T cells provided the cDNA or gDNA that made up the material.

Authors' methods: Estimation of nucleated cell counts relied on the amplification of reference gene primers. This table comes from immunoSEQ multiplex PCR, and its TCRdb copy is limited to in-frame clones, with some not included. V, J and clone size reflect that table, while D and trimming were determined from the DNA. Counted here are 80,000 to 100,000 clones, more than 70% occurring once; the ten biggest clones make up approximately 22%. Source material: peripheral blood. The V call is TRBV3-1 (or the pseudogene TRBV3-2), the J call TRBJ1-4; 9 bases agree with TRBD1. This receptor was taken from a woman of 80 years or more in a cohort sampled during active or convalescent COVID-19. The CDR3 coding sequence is TGTGCCAGCAGAGGGACAGGGATAAATGAAAAACTGTTTTTT. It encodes CASRGTGINEKLFF.